The 4 T cell receptor beta chains below come from one sample, sequenced in a study of cytomegalovirus exposure and HLA in healthy donors. Primers for the PCR totalled 60 Vbeta and 13 Jbeta. TCRdb keeps only in-frame clones here, not all; method: immunoSEQ multiplex PCR. This table has tens of thousands of clones, about three quarters appearing once. Specimen: PBMCs. These receptors came from a woman in her 30s in good health and CMV-seropositive.

The chain combines TRBV27 with TRBJ1-4; 8 positions match TRBD1. The length of the CDR3 is 15 residues. Germline V lookup: CDR1 MNHEY, CDR2 SMNVEV (reference sequence). Trimming at V came to 5 bases and at J to 4 bases, leaving 6 bases not matched to a gene. CDR3 in amino acids: CASSPRQGFNEKLFF. The DNA for the CDR3 is TGTGCCAGCAGTCCAAGACAGGGGTTTAATGAAAAACTGTTTTTT.

V gene TRBV5-1 combines with J gene TRBJ2-1; 7 nucleotides line up with TRBD2. Trimming at V came to 2 bases and at J to 2 bases, leaving 4 bases not matched to a gene. The CDR3 covers 15 residues. CDR1 is SGHRS and CDR2 is YFSETQ in the germline V gene. The CDR3 region is CASSFRGSPYNEQFF. The CDR3 region has the DNA TGCGCCAGCAGCTTTCGCGGGAGTCCCTACAATGAGCAGTTCTTC.

This sequence joins TRBV4-3 and TRBJ2-1, with 10 bases fitting TRBD2. V was pared by 4 bases and J by 8 bases, with 8 bases of the junction left unmatched. Germline values: CDR1 LGHNA, CDR2 YSLEER. The CDR3 consists of 15 residues. The CDR3 reads CASSPAGGPIHEQFF. The CDR3 nucleotides read TGCGCCAGCAGCCCAGCGGGAGGGCCTATCCATGAGCAGTTCTTC.

This chain connects TRBV28 to TRBJ1-4; the match to TRBD1 covers 7 bases. CDR3 size: 19 residues. After removal of 3 bases from V and 0 bases from J, the junction contained 13 bases not matched to a gene. Germline-derived CDR1 and CDR2 are MDHEN and SYDVKM. The CDR3 coding sequence is TGTGCCAGCAGTTTTAGTCCGGGACAGATTATCGCAACTAATGAAAAACTGTTTTTT. It yields the protein CASSFSPGQIIATNEKLFF.